The TCR beta chain under discussion was sequenced for a study of cytomegalovirus exposure and HLA in healthy donors. General observations from the study: Researchers reported in a later analysis that common viral pathogens appeared linked to several top clusters. For most TCR sequences rarity was the rule, although some public TCRs occurred in many donors. Later on, an analysis tied under 20,000 TCR beta sequences to HLA alleles at 0.05 false discovery rate.

The study ran its PCR with 60 Vbeta and 13 Jbeta primers. Using immunoSEQ multiplex PCR, the repertoire was profiled, and TCRdb retains in-frame clones only, with some absent. The repertoire holds approximately 290,000 clones, about four fifths seen once, with roughly 0.3% in the top ten. CDR3 length: 13 amino acids. The germline gives CDR1 MNHEY, CDR2 SVGAGI. V lost 8 bases and J lost 4; bases outside the gene matches: 5. This clone was seen just once. Its target is not known. The sequence came from a girl aged 2 to 9 in good health and CMV-seronegative. The material sequenced was PBMCs. The J gene is TRBJ2-1, the V gene TRBV6-5, with TRBD2 matching over 7 bases. The CDR3: CASRGAGYNEQFF. CDR3 nucleotides: TGTGCCAGCCGGGGAGCGGGGTACAATGAGCAGTTCTTC.